The 10 T cell receptor beta chains below come from one sample, sequenced in a study of STAT5B mutations in CD4+ large granular lymphocyte leukemia. TCRdb's copy holds only in-frame clones and misses some; the assay was immunoSEQ multiplex PCR. The sample lists tens of thousands of clones, roughly four fifths occurring once. The sequenced sample was CD4+ T cells from blood buffy coats. The receptor source for this set is a human donor in good health.

The genes are TRBV29-1 and TRBJ2-2; 8 positions match TRBD1. Germline-derived CDR1 and CDR2 are SQVTM and ANQGSEA. V lost 6 bases, J lost 3 bases, and 6 bases stayed unmatched. There are 14 residues in the CDR3. The CDR3 DNA reads TGCAGCGTCAAGACAGGGGCCGACACCGGGGAGCTGTTTTTT. This codes for CSVKTGADTGELFF.

The V and J genes are TRBV6-1 and TRBJ2-5; no definite D call. The V gene lost 0 bases and the J gene lost 11 bases, with 13 bases spanning the gap. CDR1 MNHNS and CDR2 SASEGT come from the germline V gene. The CDR3 extends over 13 amino acids. The CDR3 reads CASSEALEWKQYF. As DNA, the CDR3 is TGTGCCAGCAGTGAAGCGCTAGAATGGAAGCAGTACTTC.

The chain joins TRBV19 to TRBJ1-3, with unresolved D. V shed 4 bases and J shed 0 bases, with 10 bases lying between them. The CDR3 covers 15 residues. Germline loops: CDR1 LNHDA, CDR2 SQIVND (reference sequence). The CDR3 protein is CASSNPGRSGNTIYF. The CDR3 DNA reads TGTGCCAGTAGTAATCCAGGCCGCTCTGGAAACACCATATATTTT. Full variable domain (rest looked up from reference TRBV19 and TRBJ1-3): DGGITQSPKYLFRKEGQNVTLSCEQNLNHDAMYWYRQDPGQGLRLIYYSQIVNDFQKGDIAEGYSVSREKKESFPLTVTSAQKNPTAFYLCASSNPGRSGNTIYFGEGSWLTVV.

The chain links TRBV30 to TRBJ1-1, with a tentative D call TRBD1 (6 bases). This CDR3 comprises 12 residues. V was trimmed by 4 bases and J by 11 bases, leaving 17 bases between them. Germline V gene lookup returns CDR1 GTSNPN and CDR2 SVGIG (reference sequence). The CDR3 region is CAWNLKGDRAFF. CDR3 coding DNA: TGTGCCTGGAACCTTAAGGGGGATCGGGCTTTCTTT.

V and J are TRBV5-6 and TRBJ1-1; D is undetermined. V was trimmed by 4 bases and J by 7 bases, leaving 8 bases between them. The germline V gene has CDR1 SGHDT and CDR2 YYEEEE. The CDR3 covers 11 residues. CDR3 loop: CASSRQVEAFF. The CDR3 region has the DNA TGTGCCAGCAGCAGGCAGGTTGAAGCTTTCTTT.

CDR3 nucleotide sequence: TGTGCCACCAGCAGAGGAATGACAGGGCTGAGCAATCAGCCCCAGCATTTT. Its protein is CATSRGMTGLSNQPQHF. The gene calls are TRBV15 and TRBJ1-5; TRBD1 matches at 7 bases. CDR3 length equals 17 residues. Per germline, CDR1 LNHNV and CDR2 YYDKDF (reference sequence). Losses at the gene ends were 1 base for V and 1 base for J; bases not matched to a gene: 7.

V is TRBV6-5 and J is TRBJ1-5; a possible D gene is TRBD1 (6 bases). The germline V and J ends were trimmed by 5 bases and 4 bases, with 15 bases remaining between them. Per the germline V gene, CDR1 is MNHEY and CDR2 is SVGAGI. The CDR3 is made up of 15 amino acids. The CDR3 is CASSASGHLNQPQHF. DNA of the CDR3: TGTGCCAGCAGTGCCTCGGGACACCTTAATCAGCCCCAGCATTTT.

The chain links TRBV6-6 to TRBJ1-2; D is possibly TRBD1 (5 bases). The length of the CDR3 is 15 residues. CDR1 and CDR2 (germline): MNHNY, SVGAGI (reference sequence). Trimming cost V 2 bases and J 0 bases, with 10 bases left between them. The CDR3 coding sequence is TGTGCCAGCAGTTACCTACAGGCCGCTAACTATGGCTACACCTTC. This encodes CASSYLQAANYGYTF.

The chain couples TRBV11-2 to TRBJ2-2; D is perhaps TRBD1 or TRBD2 (5 bases each). From germline, CDR1 is SGHAT and CDR2 FQNNGV. Deletions cut 5 bases from V and 7 bases from J, with 17 bases between. The CDR3 totals 15 residues. CDR3 bases: TGTGCCAGCAGCCCTAGTCGAGGGGATGGCGGGGAGCTGTTTTTT. The encoded protein is CASSPSRGDGGELFF.

J is TRBJ2-5 and V is TRBV6-4; D gene unclear. The CDR3 is 13 amino acids. Trimming removed 3 bases at V and 7 bases at J, with 12 bases between. From germline, CDR1 is MRHNA and CDR2 SNTAGT. DNA for the CDR3: TGTGCCAGCAGTGAATCAGACTTCGGGACCCAGTACTTC. Its protein product is CASSESDFGTQYF.